Each of the 28 T cell receptor beta chains below was sequenced from the same sample in a study of T cell repertoires in cytomegalovirus infection. TCRdb reprocessed the reads via MiXCR and lists one record per CDR3 protein. The sample shows under 200,000 distinct CDR3 sequences, about 30% of them seen only once. The sequenced sample consisted of PBMCs. The receptor source for this set is a human donor in good health (CMV status not recorded). Some clones in this sample may be carry-over from other donors' samples.

In this sample, this clonotype turned up once. The chain links TRBV6-6 to TRBJ2-7; D perhaps matches TRBD1 (5 bases). The ends were cut back, 0 bases at V and 2 bases at J, with 8 bases in the middle. The CDR3 has 14 amino acids. Germline-derived CDR1 and CDR2 are MNHNY and SVGAGI (reference sequence). DNA of the CDR3: TGTGCCAGCAGTTACTCAAGGGGTCCCTACGAGCAGTACTTC. Protein: CASSYSRGPYEQYF.

The chain recombines TRBV5-4 with TRBJ1-6; no firm D call. CDR3 length: 14 residues. V was cut by 0 bases and J by 10 bases, with 11 bases left in between. The V gene's germline CDR1 is SGHNT and CDR2 YYREEE (reference sequence). The DNA of the CDR3 is TGTGCCAGCAGCTTGGAGAGGGTAGGGTCACCCCTCCACTTT. This gives the protein CASSLERVGSPLHF.

The rearrangement uses TRBV13 and TRBJ2-3; 10 bases fit TRBD1. After removal of 11 bases from V and 3 bases from J, the junction contained 11 bases not matched to a gene. This CDR3 is built from 15 residues. From germline, CDR1 is PRHDT and CDR2 FYEKMQ (reference sequence). This CDR3 reads CAGNRPGQGTDTQYF. CDR3 coding DNA: TGTGCCGGCAATCGACCGGGACAGGGGACAGATACGCAGTATTTT.

In this sample, this clonotype turned up many times. This chain connects TRBV6-1 to TRBJ2-4; 7 bases align to TRBD1. Germline-derived CDR1 and CDR2 are MNHNS and SASEGT. The V segment lost 8 bases and the J segment 3 bases; nucleotides outside the gene matches: 10. CDR3 length equals 15 residues. CDR3 sequence (DNA): TGTGCCAGCCAAGACAGGGATCGGTTCAAAAACATTCAGTACTTC. This translates into CASQDRDRFKNIQYF.

The sample holds a few counts of this clonotype. V usage is TRBV11-2 and J usage is TRBJ2-7, with TRBD1 matching 7 bases. There are 15 residues in the CDR3. The V and J ends lost 1 base and 6 bases, in that order; junction bases with no gene match: 9. The germline V gene encodes CDR1 SGHAT and CDR2 FQNNGV. The CDR3 bases are TGTGCCAGCAGCTTAGGACAGGGAATCGGTCTCGAGCAGTACTTC. Its translation: CASSLGQGIGLEQYF.

The V and J genes are TRBV5-6 and TRBJ1-1; TRBD1 might be the D (5 bases). Trimming shortened V by 1 base and J by 6 bases, and 10 bases separated the two germline ends. The CDR3 runs to 13 residues. Per the germline V gene, CDR1 is SGHDT and CDR2 is YYEEEE. The CDR3, as DNA: TGTGCCAGCAGCTTGTATGGGGCCGCTGAAGCTTTCTTT. This encodes CASSLYGAAEAFF.

The chain links TRBV2 to TRBJ2-7; TRBD1 might be the D (6 bases). The CDR3 totals 15 residues. The germline V gene encodes CDR1 SNHLY and CDR2 FYNNEI. Trimming took 4 bases from V and 3 from J, leaving 16 bases between them. CDR3 region: CASSVPGDRVYEQYF. The DNA of the CDR3 is TGTGCCAGCAGTGTACCAGGGGACCGTGTCTACGAGCAGTACTTC.

The rearrangement uses TRBV20-1 and TRBJ1-1; D is ambiguous. CDR1 DFQATT and CDR2 SNEGSKA come from the germline V gene (reference sequence). Trimming took off 0 bases at V and 6 bases at J, with 11 bases between the two ends. The CDR3 consists of 13 residues. The CDR3 DNA reads TGCAGTGCTAGAGATAAGGGCAGTTCTGAAGCTTTCTTT. Translation: CSARDKGSSEAFF.

This clonotype was seen only a few times. V usage is TRBV11-2 and J usage is TRBJ1-1, with D maybe TRBD1 (6 bases). The V end was cut by 5 bases, the J end by 4 bases, with 14 bases between. The CDR3 spans 14 residues. The germline gives CDR1 SGHAT, CDR2 FQNNGV. CDR3 loop: CASSRSLGGTEAFF. CDR3 nucleotide sequence: TGTGCCAGCAGCCGCTCCCTAGGGGGCACTGAAGCTTTCTTT.

This clonotype has ten or more counts. The rearrangement uses TRBV7-2 and TRBJ1-6; tentative D call: TRBD1 (5 bases). V gave up 3 bases and J gave up 9 bases, with 12 bases separating them. CDR1 SGHTA and CDR2 FQGNSA come from the germline V gene. The CDR3 contains 14 residues. For the CDR3, the DNA is TGTGCCAGCAGCTTCAGGGAGAATGCTTCACCCCTCCACTTT. Its protein is CASSFRENASPLHF.

CDR3 nucleotides: TGTGCCAGCAGTGACCCGTACCGGGGGACAGCGAGCTCCTACGAGCAGTACTTC. As protein: CASSDPYRGTASSYEQYF. The chain joins TRBV6-4 to TRBJ2-7, with D perhaps matching TRBD1 (7 bases). CDR3 length: 18 residues. Trimming left V 2 bases short and J 0 bases short, with 20 bases between. Germline CDR1 reads MRHNA; CDR2 reads SNTAGT.

The rearrangement links TRBV12-5 to TRBJ2-7, with D perhaps matching TRBD2 (6 bases). This CDR3 is 13 amino acids long. Germline V lookup: CDR1 LGHNT, CDR2 FRNRAP. Trimming shortened V by 7 bases and J by 6 bases, and 16 bases separated the two germline ends. CDR3 region: CASAPSGDGEQYF. CDR3 nucleotide sequence: TGTGCTAGTGCCCCCTCGGGAGACGGCGAGCAGTACTTC.

CDR3 in DNA: TGTGCCAGCAGTGCAGGACGGCTCAATGAGCAGTTCTTC. The encoded protein is CASSAGRLNEQFF. The V gene is TRBV2, the J gene TRBJ2-1, with D uncertain. The CDR3 is made up of 13 amino acids. The V gene's germline CDR1 is SNHLY and CDR2 FYNNEI. Trimming pared 4 bases from V and 6 bases from J, leaving 10 bases between.

J is TRBJ1-2 and V is TRBV5-1; the match to TRBD1 covers 8 bases. Germline values: CDR1 SGHRS, CDR2 YFSETQ. V was pared by 5 bases and J by 4 bases, with 7 bases of the junction left unmatched. CDR3 length equals 14 residues. CDR3 DNA: TGCGCCAGCAGGTTACCAGGGGGCGCCTATGGCTACACCTTC. Translating it yields CASRLPGGAYGYTF. Combining the CDR3 with reference TRBV5-1 and TRBJ1-2 gives the whole variable domain KAGVTQTPRYLIKTRGQQVTLSCSPISGHRSVSWYQQTPGQGLQFLFEYFSETQRNKGNFPGRFSGRQFSNSRSEMNVSTLELGDSALYLCASRLPGGAYGYTFGSGTRLTVV.

The chain links TRBV19 to TRBJ1-6; D remains unclear. V dropped 2 bases and J dropped 8 bases, with 16 bases sitting between them. Germline-derived CDR1 and CDR2 are LNHDA and SQIVND (reference sequence). The CDR3 loop spans 16 amino acids. CDR3 loop: CASSISRQAADSPLHF. The CDR3 DNA reads TGTGCCAGTAGTATAAGTAGGCAGGCGGCGGATTCACCCCTCCACTTT.

This clonotype was recorded a few times. J is TRBJ1-6 and V is TRBV4-2; TRBD1 might be the D (6 bases). The V gene lost 0 bases and the J gene lost 11 bases, with 23 bases spanning the gap. Germline values: CDR1 LGHNA, CDR2 YNFKEQ. This CDR3 has 18 residues. CDR3 sequence: CASSQDTDLRQASAPLHF. The CDR3 DNA reads as TGTGCCAGCAGCCAAGATACAGACCTGCGACAGGCCTCAGCACCCCTCCACTTT.

V usage is TRBV10-1 and J usage is TRBJ2-2; TRBD1 might be the D (6 bases). Deletions cut 6 bases from V and 4 bases from J, with 9 bases between. CDR3 length: 13 residues. CDR1 is WNHNN and CDR2 is SYGVQD in the germline V gene (reference sequence). CDR3 nucleotide sequence: TGCGCCAGCAGCAAGGGGGTCACCGGGGAGCTGTTTTTT. This encodes CASSKGVTGELFF.

The chain combines TRBV20-1 with TRBJ2-2; TRBD1 aligns across 9 bases. The V gene end was trimmed by 0 bases and the J gene end by 3 bases; junction bases not matched to a gene: 5. The CDR3 runs 16 residues. Looked up from germline, CDR1 is DFQATT and CDR2 is SNEGSKA (reference sequence). The CDR3 DNA reads as TGCAGTGCTAGAGACCCGGGACAGGGAGACACCGGGGAGCTGTTTTTT. Its translation: CSARDPGQGDTGELFF.

The CDR3 nucleotides are TGCAGCGTTGAACTACTGAACACTGAAGCTTTCTTT. Its translation: CSVELLNTEAFF. J is TRBJ1-1 and V is TRBV29-1; D gene ambiguous. This CDR3 region has 12 residues. Germline V gene sequence: CDR1 SQVTM, CDR2 ANQGSEA. The V end was cut by 2 bases, the J end by 0 bases, with 4 bases between.

This clonotype was detected a few times. The rearrangement links TRBV12-3 or TRBV12-4 to TRBJ2-5; possibly TRBD1 for D (5 bases). This CDR3 has 12 residues. The V end was cut by 5 bases, the J end by 5 bases, with 9 bases between. This CDR3 is CASSPKGETQYF. The CDR3 region has the DNA TGTGCCAGCAGTCCAAAGGGGGAGACCCAGTACTTC.

V and J are TRBV12-3 or TRBV12-4 and TRBJ2-3; 11 bases match TRBD2. CDR3 length equals 18 residues. The ends lost 5 bases at V and 2 bases at J; junction bases unmatched: 12. CDR3 sequence reads: CASSPLRGLAGDTDTQYF. The CDR3 DNA follows: TGTGCCAGCAGTCCCTTAAGAGGACTAGCGGGCGACACAGATACGCAGTATTTT.

This clonotype was observed a handful of times. The V call is TRBV6-1, the J call TRBJ1-2; the D gene is possibly TRBD1 (6 bases). The CDR3 length is 14 residues. CDR1 and CDR2 (germline): MNHNS, SASEGT. V lost 5 bases, J lost 3 bases, and 13 bases lay in between. CDR3 nucleotides: TGTGCCAGCAGTATGACAGGAATGGACTATGGCTACACCTTC. It translates to CASSMTGMDYGYTF.

V usage is TRBV20-1 and J usage is TRBJ1-2; perhaps TRBD1 as D (6 bases). CDR1 DFQATT and CDR2 SNEGSKA come from the germline V gene (reference sequence). The CDR3 is made up of 12 amino acids. Trimming left V 1 base short and J 8 bases short, with 11 bases between. The CDR3 loop is CSARAGGRGYTF. In DNA, the CDR3 is TGCAGTGCTAGAGCTGGGGGGCGCGGCTACACCTTC.

The CDR3 DNA follows: TGTGCCAGCAGTGTATCCCGGGACATACGATATAGCAATCAGCCCCAGCATTTT. Its protein is CASSVSRDIRYSNQPQHF. The V call is TRBV2, the J call TRBJ1-5; possible D gene TRBD1, 6 bases. Germline loops: CDR1 SNHLY, CDR2 FYNNEI. This CDR3 comprises 18 residues. V was cut by 4 bases and J by 0 bases, with 19 bases left in between.

This chain links TRBV10-1 with TRBJ1-4; D call uncertain. V dropped 6 bases and J dropped 8 bases, with 13 bases sitting between them. The CDR3 totals 13 residues. CDR1 is WNHNN and CDR2 is SYGVQD in the germline V gene (reference sequence). The CDR3 spells CASRGIVGEKLFF. DNA for the CDR3: TGCGCCAGCAGAGGTATTGTGGGGGAAAAACTGTTTTTT.

The chain recombines TRBV18 with TRBJ1-6; TRBD1 matches at 9 bases. The CDR3 runs to 20 residues. The V gene end was trimmed by 6 bases and the J gene end by 5 bases; junction bases not matched to a gene: 20. CDR1 is KGHSH and CDR2 is LQKENI in the germline V gene. The chain's CDR3 is CASSKGVGQGIIWHNSPLHF. The DNA of the CDR3 is TGTGCCAGCTCCAAAGGAGTGGGACAGGGAATAATATGGCATAATTCACCCCTCCACTTT.

The chain joins TRBV11-2 to TRBJ2-3, with TRBD2 identical over 7 bases. V lost 0 bases, J lost 3 bases, and 6 bases stayed unmatched. The CDR3 covers 16 residues. Germline V gene data show CDR1 as SGHAT and CDR2 as FQNNGV. In nucleotides, the CDR3 is TGTGCCAGCAGCTTAGATCGCGGGGAGGGGACAGATACGCAGTATTTT. It specifies CASSLDRGEGTDTQYF. The whole variable domain, filled in from reference TRBV11-2 and TRBJ2-3, reads EAGVAQSPRYKIIEKRQSVAFWCNPISGHATLYWYQQILGQGPKLLIQFQNNGVVDDSQLPKDRFSAERLKGVDSTLKIQPAKLEDSAVYLCASSLDRGEGTDTQYFGPGTRLTVL.

The sample holds a few counts of this clonotype. The rearrangement uses TRBV27 and TRBJ2-3, with 8 bases lining up with TRBD2. Germline V gene sequence: CDR1 MNHEY, CDR2 SMNVEV (reference sequence). The junction had 9 bases not matched to a gene; V was cut back by 4 bases and J by 3 bases. The CDR3 length is 16 residues. CDR3 in amino acids: CASSWASGGPTDTQYF. In nucleotides, the CDR3 is TGTGCCAGCAGTTGGGCGTCGGGGGGGCCTACAGATACGCAGTATTTT.